Listed below are T cell receptor beta chains from one sample, sequenced in a study of blood T cell repertoires in COVID-19. The repertoire was sequenced with immunoSEQ multiplex PCR; TCRdb's copy has only in-frame clones and lacks some. Among around 200,000 clones listed, around nine tenths were seen once. Sequencing used peripheral blood. The receptors come from a woman aged 18-29 years who had recovered from COVID-19. Both conserved end residues are part of each CDR3. D genes are given only for firm matches. Only some rows state a clone size, as once, few, many or a class for expanded clones.

>TRBV29-1|TRBJ1-3|.|.
CSVEPQGLGNTIYF
TGCAGCGTGGAACCCCAGGGATTAGGAAACACCATATATTTT
>TRBV6-5|TRBJ1-2|.|.
CASRSLGGIYGYTF
TGTGCCAGCAGGTCACTTGGAGGGATCTATGGCTACACCTTC
>TRBV7-9|TRBJ2-3|once|TRBD2
CASETSGSSDTQYF
TGTGCCAGCGAGACTAGCGGGAGCAGTGATACGCAGTATTTT
>TRBV19|TRBJ2-5|.|.
CASKPGGETQYF
TGTGCCAGTAAACCAGGCGGGGAGACCCAGTACTTC
>TRBV6-1|TRBJ1-1|.|.
CASSEGTIPTEAFF
TGTGCCAGCAGTGAAGGGACAATCCCCACTGAAGCTTTCTTT
>TRBV18|TRBJ1-1|.|TRBD1
CASSPGTGAEAFF
TGTGCCAGCTCCCCCGGGACAGGGGCTGAAGCTTTCTTT
>TRBV5-1|TRBJ2-1|.|TRBD2
CASSSNSRTSGSIYNEQFF
TGCGCCAGCAGCTCCAATTCAAGGACTAGCGGGAGTATCTACAATGAGCAGTTCTTC
>TRBV6-5|TRBJ1-1|.|TRBD1
CASTRQGLNTEAFF
TGTGCCAGCACCAGACAGGGCTTGAACACTGAAGCTTTCTTT
>TRBV7-9|TRBJ1-4|.|TRBD1
CASRRSGTGNEKLFF
TGTGCCAGCAGAAGGAGCGGGACAGGGAATGAAAAACTGTTTTTT
>TRBV6-5|TRBJ1-1|.|.
CASSYGTGRNTEAFF
TGTGCCAGCAGTTACGGCACGGGTCGAAACACTGAAGCTTTCTTT
>TRBV3-1/TRBV3-2|TRBJ2-1|.|TRBD2
CASRRPSSGGASYEQFF
TGTGCCAGCAGGCGCCCTTCTAGCGGGGGGGCCAGTTATGAGCAGTTCTTC
>TRBV2|TRBJ2-2|.|.
CASSAGGELFF
TGTGCCAGCAGTGCAGGCGGGGAGCTGTTTTTT
>TRBV5-8|TRBJ2-7|once|.
CASSLGSGYDGEQYF
TGTGCCAGCAGCTTGGGGTCCGGGTACGACGGCGAGCAGTACTTC
>TRBV29-1|TRBJ2-1|.|TRBD1
CSVFGTAGSYNEQFF
TGCAGCGTTTTCGGGACAGCTGGCTCCTACAATGAGCAGTTCTTC
>TRBV19|TRBJ2-1|.|TRBD2
CASSPGLAGAYEQFF
TGTGCCAGTAGTCCCGGACTAGCGGGAGCCTATGAGCAGTTCTTC
>TRBV2|TRBJ2-1|.|TRBD2
CASKWASGNYNEQFF
TGTGCCAGCAAGTGGGCTAGCGGGAACTACAATGAGCAGTTCTTC
>TRBV4-3|TRBJ2-3|.|.
CASSEGLARLDTQYF
TGCGCCAGCAGCGAAGGGCTAGCAAGGCTAGATACGCAGTATTTT
>TRBV9|TRBJ2-1|.|.
CASSPRGTEIYNEQFF
TGTGCCAGCAGCCCACGGGGGACAGAGATCTACAATGAGCAGTTCTTC
>TRBV19|TRBJ2-3|.|.
CASNVQGTVADTQYF
TGTGCCAGTAATGTGCAGGGGACGGTGGCAGATACGCAGTATTTT
>TRBV21-1|TRBJ2-1|.|.
CASSRPGGHRNEQFF
TGTGCCAGCAGCAGGCCCGGGGGGCACAGGAATGAGCAGTTCTTC
>TRBV5-4|TRBJ2-1|.|TRBD2
CASSLASGGYHNEQFF
TGTGCCAGCAGCTTGGCTAGCGGCGGCTATCACAATGAGCAGTTCTTC
>TRBV5-8|TRBJ1-2|.|TRBD1
CASSVGQALYYGYTF
TGTGCCAGCAGCGTAGGACAGGCGTTGTACTATGGCTACACCTTC
>TRBV7-6|TRBJ1-4|.|.
CASRPRVEEKLFF
TGTGCCAGCAGGCCCAGGGTAGAAGAAAAACTGTTTTTT
>TRBV4-1|TRBJ1-2|.|TRBD1
CASSLPGGRVDGYTF
TGCGCCAGCAGCCTCCCAGGGGGCAGGGTCGATGGCTACACCTTC
>TRBV24-1|TRBJ2-5|.|TRBD1
CATSDLGGQSGETQYF
TGTGCCACCAGTGATTTGGGGGGACAGTCGGGAGAGACCCAGTACTTC
>TRBV7-3|TRBJ2-6|once|.
CASSPRSSGANVLTF
TGTGCCAGCAGCCCCCGGAGTTCTGGGGCCAACGTCCTGACTTTC
>TRBV18|TRBJ2-3|.|.
CASSPGAGTDTQYF
TGTGCCAGCTCACCGGGCGCGGGTACAGATACGCAGTATTTT